Shown below are 6 T cell receptor beta chains from a single sample sequenced in a study of blood T cell repertoires in COVID-19. Measured with immunoSEQ multiplex PCR; TCRdb has only the in-frame clones, and not every one. The sample includes 310,000 or so clones, roughly nine tenths seen only once; the top ten take less than 6%. Sequenced: PBMCs or T cells enriched from blood (not recorded which). The receptors were gathered from a woman aged 25 to 45 who had recovered from COVID-19.

This rearrangement joins TRBV19 to TRBJ1-2; TRBD1 matches at 7 bases. CDR1 and CDR2 from the germline V gene are LNHDA and SQIVND (reference sequence). This CDR3 region has 13 residues. Unmatched junction bases numbered 7, after V lost 5 bases and J lost 7 bases. This CDR3 reads CASSPDRTGGYTF. The CDR3 nucleotides read TGTGCCAGTAGTCCGGACAGGACCGGTGGCTACACCTTC.

The V call is TRBV10-3, the J call TRBJ1-1; D is perhaps TRBD1 (5 bases). The germline V and J ends were trimmed by 6 bases and 2 bases, with 10 bases remaining between them. The CDR3 has 13 residues. Looked up from germline, CDR1 is ENHRY and CDR2 is SYGVKD. CDR3 region: CAISPTANTEAFF. In nucleotides, the CDR3 is TGTGCCATCAGCCCGACAGCCAACACTGAAGCTTTCTTT.

The DNA for the CDR3 is TGCGCCAGCAGCCAAGGTCTGGCGGCGGCCACAGATACGCAGTATTTT. Encoded protein: CASSQGLAAATDTQYF. The chain has TRBV4-1 and TRBJ2-3; D remains unclear. Looked up from germline, CDR1 is MGHRA and CDR2 is YSYEKL. CDR3 length: 16 amino acids. V lost 1 base, J lost 2 bases, and 13 bases lay in between.

The V call is TRBV25-1, the J call TRBJ1-5; D is uncertain. V shed 4 bases and J shed 2 bases, with 6 bases lying between them. This CDR3 spans 13 amino acids. Germline V gene lookup returns CDR1 MGHDK and CDR2 SYGVNS. In nucleotides, the CDR3 is TGTGCCAGCAGTGGCGTAGGCAATCAGCCCCAGCATTTT. Its translation: CASSGVGNQPQHF.

CDR3 DNA sequence: TGTGCCTGGAGTGTACTTGGCGGGGGCACAGATACGCAGTATTTT. Translated: CAWSVLGGGTDTQYF. This sequence joins TRBV30 and TRBJ2-3; tentatively, D is TRBD2 (6 bases). Germline V gene lookup returns CDR1 GTSNPN and CDR2 SVGIG (reference sequence). CDR3 size: 15 residues. V was shortened by 0 bases and J by 1 base, with 11 bases between the two germline ends.

The genes are TRBV19 and TRBJ2-3; D perhaps matches TRBD2 (5 bases). Germline V CDR1 and CDR2: LNHDA, SQIVND (reference sequence). This CDR3 contains 14 residues. Trimming shortened V by 1 base and J by 9 bases, and 14 bases separated the two germline ends. For the CDR3, the DNA is TGTGCCAGTAGTATAGGGAACACCCGGGGAACGCAGTATTTT. Translating gives CASSIGNTRGTQYF.